The 28 T cell receptor beta chains below all came from one sample that was sequenced in a study of shared clonotypes between healthy human individuals. Libraries were prepared by immunoSEQ multiplex PCR; TCRdb keeps only in-frame clonotypes and omits some of them. The repertoire consists of more than 850,000 clones, with 75% to 85% occurring once and the leading ten covering roughly 0.56%. The specimen sequenced was memory CD4+ T cells from PBMCs. As to subset: CD45RA-negative fraction. These receptors were taken from a man aged 18 to 29 in good health. Some clones in this sample may be carry-over from other donors' samples.

This chain connects TRBV20-1 to TRBJ1-2; D gene uncertain. The germline V gene has CDR1 DFQATT and CDR2 SNEGSKA (reference sequence). This CDR3 contains 11 residues. CDR3 sequence reads: CARTEYYGYTF. Written as DNA, the CDR3 is TGCGCTAGGACGGAATACTATGGCTACACCTTC.

In its sample, this clone was seen many times. The chain couples TRBV5-5 to TRBJ2-2, with a weak D call TRBD1 (6 bases). The CDR3 has 15 residues. CDR1 and CDR2 from the germline V gene are SGHKS and YYEKEE (reference sequence). V was shortened by 2 bases and J by 0 bases, with 8 bases between the two germline ends. The CDR3, as DNA: TGTGCCAGCAGCTTAACAGGGACGAACACCGGGGAGCTGTTTTTT. Residues: CASSLTGTNTGELFF. The full variable domain, rest sourced from reference TRBV5-5 and TRBJ2-2, is DAGVTQSPTHLIKTRGQQVTLRCSPISGHKSVSWYQQVLGQGPQFIFQYYEKEERGRGNFPDRFSARQFPNYSSELNVNALLLGDSALYLCASSLTGTNTGELFFGEGSRLTVL.

Comments on this clone: This sample includes further DNA sequences coding for the same CDR3. The CDR3 loop reads CASSLGLSTDTQYF. The CDR3 nucleotides are TGTGCCAGCAGCCTCGGTCTGAGCACAGATACGCAGTATTTT. This chain connects TRBV7-3 to TRBJ2-3; D uncertain. The CDR3 is 14 amino acids. CDR1 is SGHTA and CDR2 is FQGTGA in the germline V gene. Trimming left V 5 bases short and J 0 bases short, with 9 bases between.

A remark on this clone: This likely came from a read error, as a far larger clone is one base away. This chain links TRBV5-6 with TRBJ2-3; the D is unclear. CDR1 is SGHDT and CDR2 is YYEEEE in the germline V gene. V lost 1 base and J lost 4, with 10 bases in between. There are 14 residues in the CDR3. The CDR3 region has the DNA TGTGCCAGCAGCTTGAGGTGGAACGCAGATACGCAGTATTTT. Residues: CASSLRWNADTQYF.

The genes are TRBV18 and TRBJ1-1; D gene uncertain. Trimming shortened V by 1 base and J by 0 bases, and 6 bases separated the two germline ends. CDR3 size: 14 residues. Germline V gene data show CDR1 as KGHSH and CDR2 as LQKENI. CDR3 residues: CASSPQRLNTEAFF. As DNA, the CDR3 is TGTGCCAGCTCACCACAGAGATTGAACACTGAAGCTTTCTTT.

V is TRBV7-8 and J is TRBJ2-7; D may be TRBD1 (5 bases). The CDR3 extends over 15 amino acids. V lost 5 bases, J lost 3 bases, and 17 bases lay in between. Germline V gene lookup returns CDR1 SGHVS and CDR2 FQNEAQ. The DNA for the CDR3 is TGTGCCAGCAGCGTACAGCTACAGGCTAACTACGAGCAGTACTTC. Encoded protein: CASSVQLQANYEQYF.

This clone was seen more than once but under ten times. This sequence joins TRBV19 and TRBJ2-1, with 7 positions matching TRBD1. From germline, CDR1 is LNHDA and CDR2 SQIVND (reference sequence). This CDR3 spans 16 amino acids. V lost 7 bases to trimming and J lost 0 bases; unmatched junction nucleotides: 9. CDR3 sequence reads: CASKQQGQNSYNEQFF. For the CDR3, the DNA is TGTGCCAGTAAGCAACAGGGACAGAACTCCTACAATGAGCAGTTCTTC.

The chain joins TRBV5-4 to TRBJ2-3; no clear D. The germline CDR1 and CDR2 sequences are SGHNT and YYREEE (reference sequence). The CDR3 sequence is 15 residues long. The V gene lost 2 bases and the J gene lost 0 bases, with 10 bases spanning the gap. The chain's CDR3 is CASSLGQLSTDTQYF. As DNA, the CDR3 is TGTGCCAGCAGCTTAGGCCAGCTTAGCACAGATACGCAGTATTTT.

CDR3 in amino acids: CASSVYPGGELFF. The CDR3 DNA sequence: TGTGCCAGCAGCGTATACCCAGGCGGGGAGCTGTTTTTT. This chain links TRBV9 with TRBJ2-2; no clear D. CDR1 is SGDLS and CDR2 is YYNGEE in the germline V gene. This CDR3 is 13 amino acids long. Trimming stripped 1 base from V and 7 bases from J, with 8 bases between.

The V gene is TRBV10-3, the J gene TRBJ2-7; D is possibly TRBD1 (6 bases). Per the germline V gene, CDR1 is ENHRY and CDR2 is SYGVKD. This CDR3 spans 13 amino acids. The germline V and J ends were trimmed by 7 bases and 1 base, with 11 bases remaining between them. The CDR3 sequence: CAINGQPSYEQYF. The CDR3 region has the DNA TGTGCCATCAACGGACAGCCTTCCTACGAGCAGTACTTC.

Concerning this clone: Other DNA sequences from this sample encode an identical CDR3 as well. This chain uses TRBV2 with TRBJ2-3; 7 nucleotides agree with TRBD2. The CDR3 has 14 residues. CDR1 and CDR2 from the germline V gene are SNHLY and FYNNEI. J was trimmed by 1 base and V by 4 bases; bases with no gene match: 2. The CDR3 loop is CASSGLARTDTQYF. The CDR3 nucleotides read TGTGCCAGCAGTGGACTAGCTCGCACAGATACGCAGTATTTT.

The chain recombines TRBV7-2 with TRBJ1-1, with 7 nucleotides matching TRBD1. The V segment lost 4 bases and the J segment 4 bases; nucleotides outside the gene matches: 3. The CDR3 totals 13 residues. Germline CDR1 reads SGHTA; CDR2 reads FQGNSA. DNA for the CDR3: TGTGCCAGCAGCTCGACAGGGACCACTGAAGCTTTCTTT. Encoded protein: CASSSTGTTEAFF.

On this clone: A clone one base away is much larger, so this may be a read error. Other DNA sequences in this specimen translate into the identical CDR3. The chain joins TRBV6-5 to TRBJ2-5; D is unresolved. CDR3 length equals 12 residues. CDR1 MNHEY and CDR2 SVGAGI come from the germline V gene. Trimming took 0 bases from V and 5 from J, leaving 4 bases between them. CDR3 nucleotide sequence: TGTGCCAGCAGTTACTCGAAGGAGACCCAGTACTTC. This gives the protein CASSYSKETQYF.

The chain joins TRBV19 to TRBJ2-1; 7 bases fit TRBD2. Germline-derived CDR1 and CDR2 are LNHDA and SQIVND (reference sequence). This CDR3 comprises 13 residues. The V and J ends lost 9 bases and 7 bases, in that order; junction bases with no gene match: 9. The CDR3 DNA reads as TGTGCCAGCCAACCGCAAGCGGGGAATGAGCAGTTCTTC. As protein: CASQPQAGNEQFF.

The J gene is TRBJ2-5, the V gene TRBV28; possibly TRBD2 for D (6 bases). The CDR3 spans 14 residues. CDR1 and CDR2 from the germline V gene are MDHEN and SYDVKM. The V end was cut by 2 bases, the J end by 5 bases, with 12 bases between. CDR3 DNA sequence: TGTGCCAGCAGTTTAGATTGGAGGGTGGAGACCCAGTACTTC. It codes for CASSLDWRVETQYF.

This clone was found a few times. The genes are TRBV4-3 and TRBJ1-2; weak D call: TRBD1 (6 bases). Germline CDR1 and CDR2: LGHNA and YSLEER. The CDR3 contains 15 residues. V gave up 0 bases and J gave up 8 bases, with 16 bases separating them. Here the CDR3 reads CASSQEMDRSGGYTF. As DNA, the CDR3 is TGCGCCAGCAGCCAAGAGATGGACAGATCGGGCGGCTACACCTTC.

On this clone itself: Since a much larger clone is just one base distant, this may be a read error. V is TRBV6-5 and J is TRBJ2-7; 11 nucleotides agree with TRBD2. Unmatched junction bases numbered 4, after V lost 6 bases and J lost 3 bases. This CDR3 spans 14 amino acids. CDR1 and CDR2 (germline): MNHEY, SVGAGI. CDR3 amino acids: CASSPGTSGYEQYF. The CDR3 DNA sequence: TGTGCCAGCAGCCCCGGGACTAGCGGCTACGAGCAGTACTTC.

Of note for this clone: This CDR3 is also generated by other DNA sequences in the sample. This chain links TRBV2 with TRBJ2-2, with D hard to call. The CDR3 is 12 residues long. CDR1 is SNHLY and CDR2 is FYNNEI in the germline V gene. V lost 7 bases and J 2 bases, leaving 5 bases between the germline ends. CDR3 DNA: TGTGCCAGCAAGCCAAACACCGGGGAGCTGTTTTTT. Translated: CASKPNTGELFF.

The genes are TRBV2 and TRBJ2-1; D uncertain. The CDR3 extends over 15 amino acids. Germline V lookup: CDR1 SNHLY, CDR2 FYNNEI. Trimming shortened V by 4 bases and J by 0 bases, and 10 bases separated the two germline ends. CDR3 sequence reads: CASSVTIASYNEQFF. CDR3 bases: TGTGCCAGCAGTGTAACAATCGCCTCCTACAATGAGCAGTTCTTC.

The CDR3 DNA reads as TGTGCCAGCAGTTCGGTCTGGGAAGCCTACAATGAGCAGTTCTTC. It encodes CASSSVWEAYNEQFF. J is TRBJ2-1 and V is TRBV6-1; no definite D call. V gave up 5 bases and J gave up 2 bases, with 13 bases separating them. Germline assignment: CDR1 MNHNS and CDR2 SASEGT. CDR3 length: 15 amino acids.

In this sample, this clone turned up once. This rearrangement joins TRBV7-6 to TRBJ2-7, with a tentative D call TRBD2 (6 bases). The CDR3 sequence is 13 residues long. V gave up 4 bases and J gave up 6 bases, with 13 bases separating them. Germline CDR1 reads SGHVS; CDR2 reads FNYEAQ. The CDR3 sequence: CASSYGTLSEQYF. CDR3 nucleotides: TGTGCCAGCAGCTATGGGACTTTAAGCGAGCAGTACTTC.

This chain links TRBV29-1 with TRBJ2-7; D is possibly TRBD1 (6 bases). The CDR3 length is 15 residues. Germline V gene data show CDR1 as SQVTM and CDR2 as ANQGSEA. Trimming removed 4 bases at V and 1 base at J, with 17 bases between. The chain's CDR3 is CSVAQGSVGSYEQYF. DNA for the CDR3: TGCAGCGTTGCCCAGGGGTCCGTGGGGTCCTACGAGCAGTACTTC.

The genes are TRBV19 and TRBJ1-5; D remains unclear. Germline V gene sequence: CDR1 LNHDA, CDR2 SQIVND (reference sequence). The CDR3 has 15 amino acids. Trimming took off 10 bases at V and 3 bases at J, with 19 bases between the two ends. In DNA form, the CDR3 reads TGTGCCACCTCATTGCGGGTCGGAGACAATCAGCCCCAGCATTTT. Protein sequence: CATSLRVGDNQPQHF.

In this sample, this clone turned up once. The chain is built from TRBV19 and TRBJ1-5; TRBD1 might be the D (6 bases). With 0 bases removed from V and 6 bases from J, the gap between germline ends came to 21 bases. Germline CDR1 is LNHDA and CDR2 is SQIVND (reference sequence). CDR3 length: 18 amino acids. DNA for the CDR3: TGTGCCAGTAGTATAGACAGGCAACGGGGGCGTTTGGGTCAGCCCCAGCATTTT. Amino acids: CASSIDRQRGRLGQPQHF.

In its sample, this clone was seen once. The gene calls are TRBV6-5 and TRBJ2-1; unclear D gene. V was cut by 3 bases and J by 9 bases, with 12 bases left in between. The CDR3 runs to 13 residues. The V gene's germline CDR1 is MNHEY and CDR2 SVGAGI. CDR3 loop: CASSYWASGEQFF. The CDR3 bases are TGTGCCAGCAGTTATTGGGCTAGTGGTGAGCAGTTCTTC.

This clone was recorded a few times. DNA for the CDR3: TGTGCCAGCAGCCGGGTCGGCCGTAACTATGGCTACACCTTC. It translates to CASSRVGRNYGYTF. V usage is TRBV28 and J usage is TRBJ1-2; no definite D call. Trimming removed 6 bases at V and 1 base at J, with 12 bases between. CDR3 length: 14 residues. The V gene's germline CDR1 is MDHEN and CDR2 SYDVKM.

This chain connects TRBV11-3 to TRBJ2-1, with TRBD2 matching 7 bases. This CDR3 is 15 amino acids long. V shed 3 bases and J 2 bases; nucleotides not matched to a gene: 4. Per germline, CDR1 SGHNT and CDR2 YENEEA. CDR3 sequence reads: CASSFGGGPYNEQFF. The CDR3, as DNA: TGTGCCAGCAGCTTCGGCGGGGGACCCTACAATGAGCAGTTCTTC.

The V gene is TRBV28, the J gene TRBJ1-2; D call uncertain. CDR3 length equals 12 residues. V was pared by 6 bases and J by 4 bases, with 9 bases between. Germline V gives CDR1 MDHEN, CDR2 SYDVKM. The CDR3 bases are TGTGCCAGCAGGCGGCAAGTCTATGGCTACACCTTC. It codes for CASRRQVYGYTF.